A single sample gave rise to the 20 T cell receptor beta chains below, sequenced in a study of OX40 agonist ivuxolimab in advanced cancers. Library construction relied on the immunoSEQ multiplex PCR assay. TCRdb holds this immuneACCESS table with in-frame rearrangements only. Some clones are missing; in checked studies, unresolved V genes explain under half, and the rest has no known cause. This sample comprises approximately 35,000 clones, 84% of them detected only once. Around 18% of the sample lies in the top ten. The material was CD4+ or CD8+ T cells sorted from blood, obtained in a trial of the OX40 agonist ivuxolimab. Every receptor here comes from an adult with an advanced solid tumor such as melanoma, head and neck, liver or kidney cancer.

The chain employs TRBV7-9 and TRBJ1-2; D ambiguous. This CDR3 contains 12 residues. Per germline, CDR1 SEHNR and CDR2 FQNEAQ (reference sequence). Trimming stripped 3 bases from V and 7 bases from J, with 9 bases between. The CDR3 DNA reads TGTGCCAGCAGCTTGAGGGAGGGTGGCTACACCTTC. Its protein is CASSLREGGYTF.

The chain employs TRBV28 and TRBJ2-3, with TRBD1 matching 9 bases. V shed 2 bases, J shed 4 bases, and the junction held 7 bases outside the gene matches. Germline V gene lookup returns CDR1 MDHEN and CDR2 SYDVKM. This CDR3 has 16 amino acids. CDR3 DNA: TGTGCCAGCAGTTTAGGGGACAGGGCCATTTCAGATACGCAGTATTTT. Translating gives CASSLGDRAISDTQYF.

This chain links TRBV19 with TRBJ1-1; 9 bases map to TRBD1. The germline V gene has CDR1 LNHDA and CDR2 SQIVND (reference sequence). Losses at the gene ends were 5 bases for V and 1 base for J; bases not matched to a gene: 2. The CDR3 consists of 14 residues. The DNA for the CDR3 is TGTGCCAGTAGTGCGGGACAGGGGAACACTGAAGCTTTCTTT. Its protein product is CASSAGQGNTEAFF.

This clone was counted once. This rearrangement joins TRBV18 to TRBJ2-7; possibly TRBD1 for D (5 bases). Trimming stripped 6 bases from V and 7 bases from J, with 13 bases between. This CDR3 contains 12 residues. Germline V gives CDR1 KGHSH, CDR2 LQKENI. The CDR3 here is CASSPDSLEQYF. CDR3 DNA: TGTGCCAGCTCGCCCGACAGTTTAGAGCAGTACTTC. The whole variable domain, remainder taken from reference TRBV18 and TRBJ2-7, is NAGVMQNPRHLVRRRGQEARLRCSPMKGHSHVYWYRQLPEEGLKFMVYLQKENIIDESGMPKERFSAEFPKEGPSILRIQQVVRGDSAAYFCASSPDSLEQYFGPGTRLTVT.

V and J are TRBV4-2 and TRBJ2-4; 9 nucleotides line up with TRBD2. This CDR3 has 16 residues. CDR1 and CDR2 (germline): LGHNA, YNFKEQ. The V segment lost 3 bases and the J segment 1 base; nucleotides outside the gene matches: 4. The CDR3 here is CASSHAGGSAKNIQYF. CDR3 nucleotide sequence: TGTGCCAGCAGCCATGCGGGGGGGAGTGCCAAAAACATTCAGTACTTC.

In this sample, this clone is medium-sized (0.01 to 0.1%). Other DNA sequences in this specimen translate into the identical CDR3. This chain connects TRBV6-1 to TRBJ1-2; the match to TRBD1 covers 10 bases. V shed 6 bases and J 2 bases; nucleotides not matched to a gene: 6. The CDR3 spans 15 residues. Germline V gene lookup returns CDR1 MNHNS and CDR2 SASEGT. Written as DNA, the CDR3 is TGTGCCAGCAGGATAGGACAGGGGGTAAACTATGGCTACACCTTC. Translating gives CASRIGQGVNYGYTF.

This chain joins TRBV15 and TRBJ2-3; 9 bases map to TRBD1. The CDR3 is made up of 16 amino acids. Unmatched junction bases numbered 9, after V lost 6 bases and J lost 2 bases. CDR1 is LNHNV, CDR2 YYDKDF, per germline (reference sequence). CDR3 region: CATRTPQGADTDTQYF. The CDR3 bases are TGTGCCACCAGGACCCCACAGGGGGCGGACACAGATACGCAGTATTTT.

The V and J genes are TRBV5-4 and TRBJ2-7; weak D call: TRBD2 (5 bases). The V gene lost 2 bases and the J gene lost 1 base, with 13 bases spanning the gap. The CDR3 has 15 amino acids. Per germline, CDR1 SGHNT and CDR2 YYREEE (reference sequence). For the CDR3, the DNA is TGTGCCAGCAGCTTTGTCAGCGGCGTTTCCTACGAGCAGTACTTC. Translation: CASSFVSGVSYEQYF.

This chain uses TRBV7-9 with TRBJ2-7; the match to TRBD1 covers 8 bases. The CDR3 is 15 residues long. Germline CDR1 reads SEHNR; CDR2 reads FQNEAQ (reference sequence). The V and J ends lost 2 bases and 2 bases, in that order; junction bases with no gene match: 5. CDR3 in DNA: TGTGCCAGCAGCTTACAGGGGGCTCCTACCTACGAGCAGTACTTC. Its protein is CASSLQGAPTYEQYF.

The gene calls are TRBV7-6 and TRBJ1-2, with D possibly matching TRBD1 (6 bases). Deletions cut 2 bases from V and 6 bases from J, with 13 bases between. This CDR3 is 14 amino acids long. Germline CDR1 reads SGHVS; CDR2 reads FNYEAQ. DNA of the CDR3: TGTGCCAGCAGCTTAAGACAGGCCTCCGATGGCTACACCTTC. Amino acid sequence: CASSLRQASDGYTF.

V usage is TRBV6-4 and J usage is TRBJ2-1; D is unresolved. Looked up from germline, CDR1 is MRHNA and CDR2 is SNTAGT. There are 11 residues in the CDR3. Trimming pared 2 bases from V and 9 bases from J, leaving 5 bases between. CDR3 sequence reads: CASSDGREQFF. The CDR3 DNA follows: TGTGCCAGCAGTGACGGCCGTGAGCAGTTCTTC.

V and J are TRBV28 and TRBJ2-5; maybe TRBD1 (6 bases). V was trimmed by 7 bases and J by 4 bases, leaving 13 bases between them. The CDR3 runs to 13 residues. Germline loops: CDR1 MDHEN, CDR2 SYDVKM. CDR3 DNA sequence: TGTGCCAGCAAGAGCAGGGGAAGAGAGACCCAGTACTTC. Its translation is CASKSRGRETQYF.

The chain couples TRBV10-3 to TRBJ2-7, with D possibly matching TRBD2 (6 bases). CDR3 length: 18 residues. Germline V CDR1 and CDR2: ENHRY, SYGVKD. Between the trimmed V and J ends, which lost 0 bases and 2 bases, there was a span of 20 bases. CDR3 loop: CAISESGTYNELTYEQYF. CDR3 in DNA: TGTGCCATCAGTGAGTCAGGGACTTATAACGAACTAACCTACGAGCAGTACTTC.

The chain links TRBV5-4 to TRBJ2-5; D is undetermined. V was cut by 4 bases and J by 2 bases, with 18 bases left in between. This CDR3 comprises 16 residues. Germline lookup yields CDR1 SGHNT and CDR2 YYREEE (reference sequence). The CDR3 nucleotides are TGTGCCAGCAGCGGGTATATTGACGCGACACAAGAGACCCAGTACTTC. It is translated as CASSGYIDATQETQYF. Variable domain in full (rest from reference TRBV5-4 and TRBJ2-5): ETGVTQSPTHLIKTRGQQVTLRCSSQSGHNTVSWYQQALGQGPQFIFQYYREEENGRGNFPPRFSGLQFPNYSSELNVNALELDDSALYLCASSGYIDATQETQYFGPGTRLLVL.

This clone was recorded once. The chain joins TRBV19 to TRBJ2-1; D uncertain. Germline-derived CDR1 and CDR2 are LNHDA and SQIVND (reference sequence). CDR3 size: 15 residues. With 7 bases removed from V and 0 bases from J, the gap between germline ends came to 13 bases. CDR3 nucleotides: TGTGCCAGTAACTTTCGAGCGTACTCCTACAATGAGCAGTTCTTC. This codes for CASNFRAYSYNEQFF.

DNA for the CDR3: TGTGCCAGCAGTCCCTTTCCGACAGAAGAGCAAGAGACCCAGTACTTC. Translated, it gives CASSPFPTEEQETQYF. This sequence joins TRBV27 and TRBJ2-5, with D tentatively TRBD1 (5 bases). Germline V gives CDR1 MNHEY, CDR2 SMNVEV (reference sequence). The ends were cut back, 5 bases at V and 2 bases at J, with 18 bases in the middle. The CDR3 contains 16 residues.

J is TRBJ2-1 and V is TRBV4-2; possible D gene TRBD1, 6 bases. Per the germline V gene, CDR1 is LGHNA and CDR2 is YNFKEQ. The CDR3 sequence is 11 residues long. The V and J ends lost 3 bases and 12 bases respectively, with 9 bases between them. The CDR3 DNA reads as TGTGCCAGCAGCCAGGGGGCCTCGCAGTTCTTC. Its translation is CASSQGASQFF.

The chain uses TRBV13 and TRBJ2-1; 15 nucleotides match TRBD2. The V gene end was trimmed by 5 bases and the J gene end by 9 bases; junction bases not matched to a gene: 2. Germline V gives CDR1 PRHDT, CDR2 FYEKMQ (reference sequence). This CDR3 spans 14 amino acids. The CDR3 nucleotides read TGTGCCAGCAGCCGGGGACTAGCGGGAGGTGAGCAGTTCTTC. Translating it yields CASSRGLAGGEQFF. Full variable domain (rest looked up from reference TRBV13 and TRBJ2-1): AAGVIQSPRHLIKEKRETATLKCYPIPRHDTVYWYQQGPGQDPQFLISFYEKMQSDKGSIPDRFSAQQFSDYHSELNMSSLELGDSALYFCASSRGLAGGEQFFGPGTRLTVL.

The rearrangement uses TRBV13 and TRBJ2-5; 8 bases are shared with TRBD1. The V and J ends lost 5 bases and 2 bases, in that order; junction bases with no gene match: 4. The germline gives CDR1 PRHDT, CDR2 FYEKMQ (reference sequence). The CDR3 consists of 14 residues. In DNA, the CDR3 is TGTGCCAGCAGCGACTACAGGGGGCAAGAGACCCAGTACTTC. As protein: CASSDYRGQETQYF.

This clone appeared once. The V and J genes are TRBV5-1 and TRBJ2-3; D is unclear. The CDR3 is 12 residues long. V lost 2 bases to trimming and J lost 5 bases, with 6 bases between them. Germline CDR1 reads SGHRS; CDR2 reads YFSETQ. CDR3 loop: CASSFRIDTQYF. The CDR3 bases are TGCGCCAGCAGCTTTAGGATAGATACGCAGTATTTT.